This TCR beta chain is from a study of T cells after yellow fever vaccination. 5'RACE template switching added a universal primer site and UMIs to TCR cDNA. A single record per CDR3 protein comes from TCRdb applying MiXCR to the 5' RACE reads. The profile shows 350,000 to 550,000 distinct CDR3 sequences, 15% to 20% of them singletons. In the case of this clonotype: What it binds is unknown.

Study results and limitations: The presence of abundant clonotypes contaminating from the bulk population was possible in FACS-sorted repertoires. Re-detected after boosting: most primary clones, about 95% of CD4 and 80% to 90% of CD8. The secondary T-cell response peaked on day 5, not day 15, but was weaker.

The CDR3 is 13 residues long. The germline V gene encodes CDR1 SGHNT and CDR2 YYREEE (reference sequence). Trimming shortened V by 1 base and J by 9 bases, and 8 bases separated the two germline ends. The sample consisted of PBMCs, taken before the yellow fever booster vaccination. The rearrangement uses TRBV5-4 and TRBJ1-6; D unclear. The receptor comes from a man between 18 and 29 years old who received the YFV17D yellow fever vaccine. This CDR3 is CASSLTGSSPLHF. DNA for the CDR3: TGTGCCAGCAGCTTGACCGGGAGTTCACCCCTCCACTTT. The variable domain in full, with the rest retrieved from reference TRBV5-4 and TRBJ1-6, is ETGVTQSPTHLIKTRGQQVTLRCSSQSGHNTVSWYQQALGQGPQFIFQYYREEENGRGNFPPRFSGLQFPNYSSELNVNALELDDSALYLCASSLTGSSPLHFGNGTRLTVT.